The next 9 T cell receptor beta chains were all read from a single sample in a study of blood T cell repertoires in COVID-19 (dated by TCRdb to about 2020). Library creation used the immunoSEQ multiplex PCR assay. Entries here come from immuneACCESS through TCRdb and include only in-frame sequences with V and J called. Some clones fail to appear in such tables; in the studies checked, an unresolved V gene covers under half of the shortfall, and the cause of the remainder is unknown. The table for this sample lists 59,000 or so clones; less than 85% of them were counted only once. The ten largest clonotypes hold less than 6% of the sample. Sequences were obtained from peripheral blood. These receptors were obtained from a human donor in a cohort sampled during active COVID-19.

The V gene is TRBV11-3, the J gene TRBJ2-7, with 10 nucleotides matching TRBD1. The CDR3 sequence is 15 residues long. V was clipped by 1 base and J by 3 bases; unmatched bases: 3. Germline V gives CDR1 SGHNT, CDR2 YENEEA. CDR3 nucleotide sequence: TGTGCCAGCAGCTTAGGACAGGGGGCCAACTACGAGCAGTACTTC. Its protein is CASSLGQGANYEQYF. The full variable domain, rest sourced from reference TRBV11-3 and TRBJ2-7, is EAGVVQSPRYKIIEKKQPVAFWCNPISGHNTLYWYLQNLGQGPELLIRYENEEAVDDSQLPKDRFSAERLKGVDSTLKIQPAELGDSAVYLCASSLGQGANYEQYFGPGTRLTVT.

CDR3 in DNA: TGTGCCTGGAGGAAAAAGACAGGGGTGAACACTGAAGCTTTCTTT. Its protein is CAWRKKTGVNTEAFF. This chain connects TRBV30 to TRBJ1-1; 8 positions agree with TRBD1. This CDR3 has 15 residues. Germline CDR1 GTSNPN, CDR2 SVGIG (reference sequence). J gave up 0 bases and V 3 bases, and 6 bases lay outside the gene matches.

The V and J genes are TRBV28 and TRBJ2-1, with TRBD2 identical over 10 bases. The CDR3 is 19 amino acids. J lost 2 bases, V lost 6 bases, and 16 bases had no gene match. Germline V gene data show CDR1 as MDHEN and CDR2 as SYDVKM. DNA of the CDR3: TGTGCCAGCAGCCCCGGGACTAGCGTCCCCAGCGGGGCCTACAATGAGCAGTTCTTC. This translates into CASSPGTSVPSGAYNEQFF.

CDR3 loop: CASSSGTASGSGTDTQYF. CDR3 bases: TGTGCCAGCAGCTCCGGGACAGCTAGCGGGAGTGGCACAGATACGCAGTATTTT. The rearrangement joins TRBV28 to TRBJ2-3, with 10 bases matching TRBD2. The CDR3 covers 18 residues. The germline CDR1 and CDR2 sequences are MDHEN and SYDVKM. V was pared by 6 bases and J by 1 base, with 13 bases of the junction left unmatched.

As DNA, the CDR3 is TGTGCCAGCAGTCCCACCCAGGGCACCTTTAACTATGGCTACACCTTC. This gives the protein CASSPTQGTFNYGYTF. The chain uses TRBV28 and TRBJ1-2; a possible D gene is TRBD1 (5 bases). The CDR3 is 16 amino acids. V gave up 5 bases and J gave up 1 base, with 17 bases separating them. Germline values: CDR1 MDHEN, CDR2 SYDVKM.

This clone occurred a few times. This rearrangement joins TRBV19 to TRBJ2-2, with D possibly being TRBD2 (5 bases). V lost 3 bases, J lost 6 bases, and 11 bases lay in between. Germline V gives CDR1 LNHDA, CDR2 SQIVND (reference sequence). The length of the CDR3 is 14 residues. The CDR3 here is CASSISRGSGELFF. CDR3 sequence (DNA): TGTGCCAGTAGTATTTCCAGAGGGTCCGGGGAGCTGTTTTTT.

In nucleotides, the CDR3 is TGTGCCAGCAGCTTGGTAGGGAGCTCCTACAATGAGCAGTTCTTC. It translates to CASSLVGSSYNEQFF. The chain links TRBV5-6 to TRBJ2-1, with D tentatively TRBD2 (5 bases). Germline V CDR1 and CDR2: SGHDT, YYEEEE. The CDR3 totals 15 residues. V shed 0 bases and J shed 0 bases, with 7 bases lying between them.

The J gene is TRBJ2-5, the V gene TRBV4-2, with TRBD1 identical over 7 bases. Looked up from germline, CDR1 is LGHNA and CDR2 is YNFKEQ. Unmatched junction bases numbered 6, after V lost 1 base and J lost 1 base. The CDR3 loop spans 16 amino acids. DNA for the CDR3: TGTGCCAGCAGCCAAGGTAAAGAGGGGGCCCAAGAGACCCAGTACTTC. Protein sequence: CASSQGKEGAQETQYF.

The chain carries TRBV7-8 and TRBJ1-3; TRBD1 matches 7 bases. Germline lookup yields CDR1 SGHVS and CDR2 FQNEAQ. This CDR3 region has 20 residues. V was pared by 2 bases and J by 7 bases, with 23 bases of the junction left unmatched. Here the CDR3 reads CASSLLEPGQLSLWSNTIYF. The CDR3, as DNA: TGTGCCAGCAGCTTATTGGAACCGGGACAGCTCAGTCTCTGGAGTAACACCATATATTTT.